These 9 T cell receptor beta chains share one sample of origin, sequenced in a study of tumor and adjacent non-tumor tissue in lung cancer. This sample's RNA came from whole unsorted tissue. The library came from three nested PCR rounds adapted from ARM-PCR protocols. Using its own MiXCR run on the multiplex PCR reads, TCRdb lists one record per CDR3 protein. The data hold 70,000 or so distinct CDR3 sequences, with about 60% observed a single time. The sequencing input was lung tumor tissue. These receptors were obtained from a middle-aged man with non-small cell lung cancer.

With regard to this clonotype: One end of the junction fails to match germline, which may point to a read error. The chain has TRBV28 and TRBJ2-1; 8 nucleotides line up with TRBD2. The CDR3 is 15 residues long. Per the germline V gene, CDR1 is MDHEN and CDR2 is SYDVKM. The DNA of the CDR3 is TGTGCCAGTAGTTCCCCTAGCGGGTTTTACAATGAGCAGTTCTTC. It translates to CASSSPSGFYNEQFF.

This clonotype was counted ten times or more. The chain is built from TRBV6-6 and TRBJ2-7, with D hard to call. V lost 6 bases and J lost 4, with 7 bases in between. In germline, CDR1 is MNHNY, CDR2 SVGAGI (reference sequence). This CDR3 has 11 residues. CDR3 amino acids: CASSPRYEQYF. The CDR3, as DNA: TGTGCCAGCAGCCCGCGGTACGAGCAGTACTTC.

This clonotype was seen ten or more times. The rearrangement joins TRBV5-6 to TRBJ2-5; D remains unclear. Germline V gives CDR1 SGHDT, CDR2 YYEEEE. Trimming removed 0 bases from V and 2 bases from J, with 14 bases in between. CDR3 length: 16 amino acids. The CDR3 DNA is TGTGCCAGCAGCTTGGAACAGAACTGGAATCAAGAGACCCAGTACTTC. Translation gives CASSLEQNWNQETQYF.

This clonotype has just one count. As the CDR3 is not closed by the conserved phenylalanine or tryptophan, this likely results from a read error. V is TRBV5-1 and J is TRBJ1-5, with D perhaps TRBD1 (5 bases). Germline loops: CDR1 SGHRS, CDR2 YFSETQ. This CDR3 is built from 15 residues. CDR3 sequence: CASSLAGSSNQSQHS. CDR3 nucleotides: TGCGCCAGCAGCTTGGCAGGGTCCAGCAATCAGTCCCAGCATTCT.

At least ten counts were recorded for this clonotype. The genes are TRBV6-1 and TRBJ2-7; the D is unclear. Trimming removed 6 bases from V and 3 bases from J, with 18 bases in between. Germline values: CDR1 MNHNS, CDR2 SASEGT. The CDR3 has 15 residues. The CDR3 DNA follows: TGTGCCAGCAGCGAATACGATGGGGTTGGCTACGAGCAGTACTTC. It yields the protein CASSEYDGVGYEQYF.

Note on this clonotype: A junction end diverges from the germline sequence, so it may reflect a read error. The chain links TRBV5-1 to TRBJ2-6; D may correspond to TRBD1 or TRBD2 (6 bases each). CDR3 size: 15 residues. Germline CDR1 and CDR2: SGHRS and YFSETQ. The CDR3 DNA reads as TGCGCCAGCAGCTTCAACCTCGGAGGGGACAACGTCCTAGCTTTC. This sequence encodes CASSFNLGGDNVLAF.

A single count supports this clonotype. The rearrangement links TRBV28 to TRBJ1-2; D remains ambiguous. This CDR3 has 15 amino acids. Trimming left V 4 bases short and J 10 bases short, with 22 bases between. CDR1 MDHEN and CDR2 SYDVKM come from the germline V gene. This CDR3 is CASSSKVGQVNDYTF. The DNA of the CDR3 is TGTGCCAGCAGTTCCAAAGTGGGCCAAGTTAATGACTACACCTTC.

This clonotype was recorded at least ten times. The chain combines TRBV6-5 with TRBJ2-5; 7 bases fit TRBD2. Germline loops: CDR1 MNHEY, CDR2 SVGAGI. The CDR3 length is 14 residues. Trimming at V came to 2 bases and at J to 4 bases, leaving 4 bases not matched to a gene. The CDR3 DNA follows: TGTGCCAGCAGTTACGGGGAGGGCACAGAGACCCAGTACTTC. It specifies CASSYGEGTETQYF.

Comments on this clonotype: One end of the junction does not line up with germline, which may come from a read error. The chain recombines TRBV11-3 with TRBJ2-1; no definite D call. The CDR3 totals 13 residues. Per the germline V gene, CDR1 is SGHNT and CDR2 is YENEEA. The CDR3 is CTSSLGSENEQLF. As DNA, the CDR3 is TGTACCAGCAGCTTAGGAAGCGAGAATGAGCAGTTATTC.